These T cell receptor beta chains were read from a single sample in a study of shared clonotypes between healthy human individuals. TCRdb's table, derived via immunoSEQ multiplex PCR, lists solely in-frame clones and lacks some. The top ten hold 1.1% of the sample, which has around 2,000,000 clones, about 95% seen once. Sequenced: naive CD8+ T cells sorted from blood. The receptors shown here come from a man between 18 and 29 years old in good health. The CDR3 runs from the conserved cysteine through the conserved F or W. A D gene is named only where the DNA matches it firmly. Size is omitted from some rows. Given values are once, few, many or a class for expanded clones.

d_gene	j_gene	abundance	v_gene	CDR3aa	CDR3nt
TRBD2	TRBJ2-3	-	TRBV11-3	CASSLSDGLDQYF	TGTGCCAGCAGCTTATCCGACGGACTAGATCAGTATTTT
-	TRBJ1-1	-	TRBV18	CASSQQEVEAFF	TGTGCCAGCTCGCAACAGGAAGTTGAAGCTTTCTTT
-	TRBJ1-5	-	TRBV4-1	CASSQDEGLQHF	TGCGCCAGCAGCCAAGATGAAGGCCTCCAGCATTTT
TRBD1	TRBJ1-5	-	TRBV28	CASQRDRYNSNQPQHF	TGTGCCAGCCAAAGGGACAGATATAATAGCAATCAGCCCCAGCATTTT
-	TRBJ2-7	-	TRBV7-9	CASSFNRGGLYEQYF	TGTGCCAGCAGCTTCAATAGGGGAGGCCTTTACGAGCAGTACTTC
TRBD1	TRBJ1-3	-	TRBV5-6	CASSLIRDRGPGNTIYF	TGTGCCAGCAGCTTGATCCGGGACAGGGGTCCCGGAAACACCATATATTTT
TRBD1	TRBJ1-1	-	TRBV5-1	CASSGQGSGDAEAFF	TGCGCCAGCAGCGGACAGGGGTCGGGAGACGCTGAAGCTTTCTTT
-	TRBJ2-3	-	TRBV10-3	CAISESTGIGTDTQYF	TGTGCCATCAGTGAGTCGACCGGGATTGGCACAGATACGCAGTATTTT
TRBD2	TRBJ2-3	-	TRBV27	CASNILAGDVDTQYF	TGTGCCAGCAACATACTAGCGGGAGATGTAGATACGCAGTATTTT
-	TRBJ2-7	-	TRBV7-6	CASSLVSRGVNYEQYF	TGTGCCAGCAGCTTAGTTAGCAGGGGGGTGAACTACGAGCAGTACTTC
TRBD2	TRBJ2-3	-	TRBV6-1	CASSESINQRGGTDTQYF	TGTGCCAGCAGTGAATCTATTAATCAGCGGGGGGGCACAGATACGCAGTATTTT
TRBD1	TRBJ1-4	once	TRBV4-3	CASSQDPTGQGEEKLFF	TGCGCCAGCAGCCAAGATCCAACCGGGCAGGGGGAAGAAAAACTGTTTTTT
TRBD1	TRBJ1-2	-	TRBV6-1	CASSEFRDRAFGYTF	TGTGCCAGCAGTGAATTCCGGGACAGGGCTTTTGGCTACACCTTC
-	TRBJ1-1	-	TRBV7-9	CASSLEGIVPYPEAFF	TGTGCCAGCAGCTTAGAGGGGATAGTGCCCTACCCTGAAGCTTTCTTT
-	TRBJ2-6	-	TRBV28	CASSLRNSGANVLTF	TGTGCCAGCAGTTTAAGGAACTCTGGGGCCAACGTCCTGACTTTC
TRBD2	TRBJ2-1	-	TRBV4-1	CASSPLAGGPYEQFF	TGCGCCAGCAGCCCCCTAGCGGGGGGCCCCTATGAGCAGTTCTTC
-	TRBJ2-7	-	TRBV4-3	CASSQSRGDYHEQYF	TGCGCCAGCAGCCAAAGCAGGGGCGATTACCACGAGCAGTACTTC
-	TRBJ1-1	once	TRBV4-1	CASSQDIGQGAFF	TGCGCCAGCAGCCAAGATATAGGGCAGGGAGCTTTCTTT
TRBD1	TRBJ2-4	-	TRBV6-5	CASSSGQGLVIQYF	TGTGCCAGCAGTTCGGGACAGGGGTTAGTCATTCAGTACTTC
-	TRBJ2-1	once	TRBV4-1	CASSQGGSYNEQFF	TGCGCCAGCAGCCAAGGAGGTTCCTACAATGAGCAGTTCTTC
-	TRBJ2-7	-	TRBV30	CAWSGPSYEQYF	TGTGCCTGGTCTGGGCCGTCCTACGAGCAGTACTTC
-	TRBJ2-3	-	TRBV29-1	CSVEDLWRGLTDTQYF	TGCAGCGTTGAAGATCTTTGGCGGGGGCTCACAGATACGCAGTATTTT
-	TRBJ2-1	-	TRBV27	CASSWGSWNEQFF	TGTGCCAGCAGTTGGGGGAGTTGGAATGAGCAGTTCTTC
TRBD2	TRBJ2-3	-	TRBV25-1	CASGLGGDTQYF	TGTGCCAGCGGATTGGGGGGGGATACGCAGTATTTT
TRBD2	TRBJ2-3	-	TRBV2	CASGTSGSGSTDTQYF	TGTGCCAGCGGGACTAGCGGGAGTGGGAGCACAGATACGCAGTATTTT
-	TRBJ2-1	-	TRBV5-1	CASSLVAGLNEQFF	TGCGCCAGCAGCTTGGTAGCAGGGTTGAATGAGCAGTTCTTC
-	TRBJ1-1	-	TRBV6-6	CASSLTEVPEAFF	TGTGCCAGCAGCCTCACGGAGGTTCCTGAAGCTTTCTTT
-	TRBJ1-1	-	TRBV19	CASSIGGVTEAFF	TGTGCCAGTAGTATAGGTGGGGTTACTGAAGCTTTCTTT
-	TRBJ1-6	-	TRBV10-3	CAISDARDTDLTSPLHF	TGTGCCATCAGTGATGCCCGGGACACGGACCTTACTTCACCCCTCCACTTT
TRBD2	TRBJ2-5	-	TRBV30	CAWTGLAGGLYQETQYF	TGTGCCTGGACTGGACTAGCGGGAGGCCTATACCAAGAGACCCAGTACTTC
-	TRBJ2-7	-	TRBV11-2	CASSLAGTYEQYF	TGTGCCAGCAGCTTAGCCGGAACCTACGAGCAGTACTTC
-	TRBJ1-1	-	TRBV11-2	CASSKGNTEAFF	TGTGCCAGCAGCAAGGGGAACACTGAAGCTTTCTTT
-	TRBJ1-1	-	TRBV7-3	CASSPQGFMNTEAFF	TGTGCCAGCAGCCCACAGGGATTCATGAACACTGAAGCTTTCTTT
TRBD2	TRBJ2-1	-	TRBV27	CASSPGVGGEQFF	TGTGCCAGCAGTCCCGGAGTCGGGGGGGAGCAGTTCTTC
TRBD2	TRBJ2-1	-	TRBV7-2	CASSLGLADEQFF	TGTGCCAGCAGCTTAGGACTAGCCGATGAGCAGTTCTTC
TRBD2	TRBJ2-1	once	TRBV19	CASSPTSGETYNEQFF	TGTGCCAGTAGCCCAACTAGCGGAGAAACCTACAATGAGCAGTTCTTC
-	TRBJ1-1	-	TRBV10-1	CATGLCEAFF	TGCGCCACAGGGCTCTGCGAAGCTTTCTTT
-	TRBJ2-1	-	TRBV4-2	CASSHLGLVNEQFF	TGTGCCAGCAGCCACCTTGGACTTGTCAATGAGCAGTTCTTC
-	TRBJ1-5	-	TRBV15	CATSAEGPQHF	TGTGCCACCAGCGCCGAAGGGCCCCAGCATTTT
-	TRBJ1-3	-	TRBV9	CASSVAQGEGSGNTIYF	TGTGCCAGCAGCGTAGCCCAGGGTGAGGGGTCTGGAAACACCATATATTTT
-	TRBJ2-5	-	TRBV5-1	CASSLGYQETQYF	TGCGCCAGCAGCTTGGGGTACCAAGAGACCCAGTACTTC
-	TRBJ1-1	-	TRBV5-1	CASSLAAFGPEAFF	TGCGCCAGCAGCTTGGCCGCTTTCGGCCCTGAAGCTTTCTTT
TRBD2	TRBJ2-3	-	TRBV4-1	CASTPLSGGLRRDTQYF	TGCGCCAGCACCCCGTTGAGCGGGGGGCTCAGGAGGGATACGCAGTATTTT
TRBD1	TRBJ2-7	-	TRBV27	CASSRGQGEQYF	TGTGCCAGCAGTCGCGGACAGGGTGAGCAGTACTTC
TRBD1	TRBJ1-2	-	TRBV11-2	CASSLDRVQGAWYGYTF	TGTGCCAGCAGCTTAGATAGGGTCCAGGGGGCTTGGTATGGCTACACCTTC
TRBD2	TRBJ2-1	-	TRBV10-3	CAISEFTSGGNEQFF	TGTGCCATCAGTGAGTTCACTAGCGGGGGGAATGAGCAGTTCTTC
-	TRBJ2-7	-	TRBV9	CASSVDGSESYEQYF	TGTGCCAGCAGCGTAGACGGGTCGGAATCCTACGAGCAGTACTTC
-	TRBJ1-6	-	TRBV27	CASSLTRWNSPLHF	TGTGCCAGCAGTTTGACCCGGTGGAATTCACCCCTCCACTTT
-	TRBJ2-1	-	TRBV4-3	CASSILFDRNNEQFF	TGCGCCAGCAGTATTCTTTTCGACAGAAACAATGAGCAGTTCTTC
-	TRBJ1-3	-	TRBV4-3	CASSQDLGGTGNTIYF	TGCGCCAGCAGCCAAGATCTGGGGGGGACTGGAAACACCATATATTTT